This is a list of T cell receptor beta chains from one sample in a study of molecular identifiers for immune sequencing clone quantification. Using its own MiXCR run on the PCR reads, TCRdb lists one record per CDR3 protein. Of about 320,000 distinct CDR3 sequences detected, under 25% appear once; the ten largest clones hold about 0.71%. Sequencing used naive CD8+ T cells from blood, with Jurkat cell RNA spiked in. The source is a human donor in good health. Some libraries in this study had Jurkat cell RNA spiked in. Both conserved end residues are part of each CDR3. The D gene is left open where the match is weak. Expanded clones are given a class, and other clones once, few, many or no size at all.

J gene: TRBJ1-1; D gene: -; V gene: TRBV7-6; clone size: -; CDR3 protein: CASSSSGIIPFF; CDR3 DNA: TGTGCCAGCAGCTCCTCAGGAATAATACCTTTCTTT
J gene: TRBJ2-3; D gene: -; V gene: TRBV7-6; clone size: many; CDR3 protein: CASSLGTDLSKQYF; CDR3 DNA: TGTGCCAGCAGCTTAGGGACAGATCTTAGCAAGCAGTATTTT
J gene: TRBJ2-6; D gene: TRBD1; V gene: TRBV9; clone size: many; CDR3 protein: CASSPGQGPTWGANVLTF; CDR3 DNA: TGTGCCAGCAGCCCGGGACAGGGTCCAACTTGGGGGGCCAACGTCCTGACTTTC
J gene: TRBJ1-2; D gene: -; V gene: TRBV19; clone size: -; CDR3 protein: CASSISTYYGYTF; CDR3 DNA: TGTGCCAGTAGTATTTCGACTTACTATGGCTACACCTTC
J gene: TRBJ1-5; D gene: TRBD1; V gene: TRBV4-3; clone size: -; CDR3 protein: CASSPGQGLFQPQHF; CDR3 DNA: TGCGCCAGCAGCCCGGGACAGGGGTTGTTTCAGCCCCAGCATTTT
J gene: TRBJ2-7; D gene: -; V gene: TRBV20-1; clone size: many; CDR3 protein: CSARNIGSSGSSSYEQYF; CDR3 DNA: TGCAGTGCTAGAAACATCGGAAGTAGCGGAAGTAGCTCCTACGAGCAGTACTTC
J gene: TRBJ2-7; D gene: -; V gene: TRBV14; clone size: many; CDR3 protein: CASRSGDKPTYEQYF; CDR3 DNA: TGTGCCAGCCGAAGTGGGGACAAACCAACCTACGAGCAGTACTTC
J gene: TRBJ1-4; D gene: TRBD1; V gene: TRBV30; clone size: once; CDR3 protein: CAWSGGTGEGGKLFF; CDR3 DNA: TGTGCCTGGAGTGGGGGTACAGGGGAAGGAGGAAAACTGTTTTTT
J gene: TRBJ1-1; D gene: -; V gene: TRBV13; clone size: many; CDR3 protein: CASSLATANTEAFF; CDR3 DNA: TGTGCCAGCAGCTTAGCGACAGCGAACACTGAAGCTTTCTTT
J gene: TRBJ2-2; D gene: -; V gene: TRBV5-6; clone size: -; CDR3 protein: CASSLAGVRTGELFF; CDR3 DNA: TGTGCCAGCAGCTTGGCAGGGGTGAGAACCGGGGAGCTGTTTTTT
J gene: TRBJ2-7; D gene: -; V gene: TRBV6-2/TRBV6-3; clone size: few; CDR3 protein: CASSPTRAYEQYF; CDR3 DNA: TGTGCCAGCAGTCCGACAAGGGCCTACGAGCAGTACTTC
J gene: TRBJ2-5; D gene: -; V gene: TRBV2; clone size: -; CDR3 protein: CASSEVLASPQETQYF; CDR3 DNA: TGTGCCAGCAGTGAAGTGCTAGCGAGCCCGCAAGAGACCCAGTACTTC
J gene: TRBJ2-7; D gene: -; V gene: TRBV19; clone size: -; CDR3 protein: CASSINFGTPACEQYF; CDR3 DNA: TGTGCCAGTAGTATAAATTTTGGGACACCAGCCTGCGAGCAGTACTTC
J gene: TRBJ2-1; D gene: -; V gene: TRBV20-1; clone size: -; CDR3 protein: CSARDRGRVTYNEQFF; CDR3 DNA: TGCAGTGCTAGAGATCGGGGCCGGGTGACCTACAATGAGCAGTTCTTC
J gene: TRBJ2-1; D gene: TRBD1; V gene: TRBV18; clone size: many; CDR3 protein: CASSRDRAAYNEQFF; CDR3 DNA: TGTGCCAGCTCACGGGACAGGGCGGCCTACAATGAGCAGTTCTTC
J gene: TRBJ2-1; D gene: TRBD2; V gene: TRBV30; clone size: -; CDR3 protein: CAWTGGGYNEQFF; CDR3 DNA: TGTGCCTGGACTGGCGGGGGGTACAATGAGCAGTTCTTC
J gene: TRBJ1-5; D gene: TRBD1; V gene: TRBV30; clone size: -; CDR3 protein: CAWGTGTASNQPQHF; CDR3 DNA: TGTGCCTGGGGTACCGGGACAGCGAGCAATCAGCCCCAGCATTTT
J gene: TRBJ2-1; D gene: TRBD1; V gene: TRBV5-6; clone size: many; CDR3 protein: CASSLGDRVYNEQFF; CDR3 DNA: TGTGCCAGCAGCTTGGGAGACAGGGTTTACAATGAGCAGTTCTTC
J gene: TRBJ2-2; D gene: TRBD1; V gene: TRBV3-1; clone size: -; CDR3 protein: CASSHMTGGGSTGELFF; CDR3 DNA: TGTGCCAGCAGCCATATGACAGGGGGCGGGAGCACCGGGGAGCTGTTTTTT
J gene: TRBJ2-1; D gene: -; V gene: TRBV29-1; clone size: -; CDR3 protein: CSVEYPGYNEQFF; CDR3 DNA: TGCAGCGTTGAATATCCCGGTTACAATGAGCAGTTCTTC
J gene: TRBJ2-1; D gene: -; V gene: TRBV9; clone size: -; CDR3 protein: CASSVGGGRGRYNQQFF; CDR3 DNA: TGTGCCAGCAGCGTAGGCGGAGGCAGGGGGAGGTACAATCAGCAGTTCTTC
J gene: TRBJ1-5; D gene: -; V gene: TRBV18; clone size: few; CDR3 protein: CASSPYTGNQPQHF; CDR3 DNA: TGTGCCAGCTCACCCTACACGGGTAATCAGCCCCAGCATTTT
J gene: TRBJ2-3; D gene: TRBD1; V gene: TRBV2; clone size: -; CDR3 protein: CASSRTGAIRDTQYF; CDR3 DNA: TGTGCCAGCAGTAGGACAGGGGCGATTCGAGATACGCAGTATTTT
J gene: TRBJ1-4; D gene: -; V gene: TRBV2; clone size: -; CDR3 protein: CAGCRSQETNEKLFF; CDR3 DNA: TGTGCCGGCTGTAGATCTCAAGAGACTAATGAAAAACTGTTTTTT
J gene: TRBJ2-7; D gene: -; V gene: TRBV7-9; clone size: many; CDR3 protein: CASSHGDYEQYF; CDR3 DNA: TGTGCCAGCAGCCACGGGGACTACGAGCAGTACTTC
J gene: TRBJ1-4; D gene: -; V gene: TRBV21-1; clone size: -; CDR3 protein: CASSPNDSKNPETTNEKLFF; CDR3 DNA: TGTGCCAGCAGCCCAAACGACAGCAAGAACCCCGAAACAACTAATGAAAAACTGTTTTTT
J gene: TRBJ2-1; D gene: TRBD1; V gene: TRBV7-9; clone size: few; CDR3 protein: CASSPGTGVYNEQFF; CDR3 DNA: TGTGCCAGCAGTCCGGGGACAGGGGTGTACAATGAGCAGTTCTTC
J gene: TRBJ2-5; D gene: -; V gene: TRBV6-6; clone size: few; CDR3 protein: CASKGRELWTQETQYF; CDR3 DNA: TGTGCCAGCAAAGGCCGGGAGCTTTGGACCCAAGAGACCCAGTACTTC